These T cell receptor beta chains were read from a single sample in a study of cytomegalovirus exposure and HLA in healthy donors. Clones were read by immunoSEQ multiplex PCR, and TCRdb kept only the in-frame ones, dropping some. Altogether roughly 180,000 clones are present, roughly 8.7% being singletons, with the ten largest covering 1% to 1.5%. Sequenced input: PBMCs. These receptors came from a woman between 25 and 40 years old in good health and CMV-seropositive. Both conserved end residues are part of each CDR3. D genes are given only for firm matches. Clone size appears in some rows only: once, few, many, or a class for an expanded clone.

j_call v_call cdr3_length d_call clone_size cdr3_nt cdr3_aa
TRBJ2-3 TRBV2 12 NA few TGTGCCAGCAATAACAGACCAGATACGCAGTATTTT CASNNRPDTQYF
TRBJ2-7 TRBV6-1 13 NA few TGTGCCAACCGACAGGTGGAAACCTACGAGCAGTACTTC CANRQVETYEQYF
TRBJ2-7 TRBV28 12 TRBD1 NA TGTGCCAGCAAAAACAGGGGCCGCGAGCAGTACTTC CASKNRGREQYF
TRBJ2-5 TRBV11-2 15 TRBD1 NA TGTGCCAGCAGCTATGGACAGGGGGGGCAAGAGACCCAGTACTTC CASSYGQGGQETQYF
TRBJ2-7 TRBV6-1 16 TRBD2 few TGTGCCAGCAGTGATCCGGGACTAGCGGGATCCTACGAGCAGTACTTC CASSDPGLAGSYEQYF
TRBJ1-5 TRBV30 15 NA once TGTGCCTGGAGTGCAGTGGGGCTTAGCAATCAGCACCAGCATTTT CAWSAVGLSNQHQHF
TRBJ1-5 TRBV27 16 NA few TGTGCCAGCAGTCTGTCGAGCCCTTCGTGGAATCAGCCCCAGCATTTT CASSLSSPSWNQPQHF
TRBJ1-1 TRBV9 12 NA few TGTGCCAGCAGCGTAGGAGGTCCTGAAGCTTTCTTT CASSVGGPEAFF
TRBJ1-1 TRBV5-1 14 NA NA TGCGCCAGCAGCCCGGGACAAGGGAACACTGAAGCTTTCTTT CASSPGQGNTEAFF
TRBJ2-5 TRBV5-8 15 TRBD1 NA TGTGCCAGCAGCATCGGGACAGGGGGCCTGGAGGCCCAGTACTTC CASSIGTGGLEAQYF
TRBJ2-7 TRBV27 15 NA NA TGTGCCAGCAACGCAGGGTTTCCCTACTTCTACGAGCAGTACTTC CASNAGFPYFYEQYF
TRBJ1-2 TRBV19 13 NA few TGTGCCAGTAGTATGGGACAAGGCTATGGCTACACCTTC CASSMGQGYGYTF
TRBJ2-7 TRBV6-6 15 NA NA TGTGCCAGCAGTTACGACGCGGGCCTTACCTACGAGCAGTACTTC CASSYDAGLTYEQYF
TRBJ2-1 TRBV14 17 NA NA TGTGCCAGCAGCCGCTGGCTCCCGGGACTCTTGTACAATGAGCAGTTCTTC CASSRWLPGLLYNEQFF
TRBJ2-5 TRBV5-1 17 TRBD1 NA TGCGCCAGCAGCTTGGCCCCCGACAGGGGGCAAGGGGAGACCCAGTACTTC CASSLAPDRGQGETQYF
TRBJ1-3 TRBV19 15 NA few TGTGCCAGTAGTATTGCGGAGTATGCTGGAAACACCATATATTTT CASSIAEYAGNTIYF
TRBJ2-7 TRBV9 16 TRBD1 NA TGTGCCAGCAGCGTGGGGACAGGGGTTTACTCCTACGAGCAGTACTTC CASSVGTGVYSYEQYF
TRBJ2-1 TRBV6-1 14 TRBD2 NA TGTGCCAGCAGTAAGGTAGCGGGGTACAATGAGCAGTTCTTC CASSKVAGYNEQFF
TRBJ2-7 TRBV6-5 12 TRBD1 few TGTGCCAGCAGGGACAGGGGCGTCGAGCAGTACTTC CASRDRGVEQYF
TRBJ1-1 TRBV10-2 13 NA NA TGCGCCAGCAGTGATAGATCAACCCTTGAAGCTTTCTTT CASSDRSTLEAFF
TRBJ2-3 TRBV7-2 15 NA few TGTGCCAGCAGCCAAGGAGGAATGGGCACAGATACGCAGTATTTT CASSQGGMGTDTQYF
TRBJ2-7 TRBV9 14 TRBD2 NA TGTGCCAGCAGCGTAGACCTAGCGGGAGACGAGCAGTACTTC CASSVDLAGDEQYF
TRBJ2-1 TRBV29-1 13 NA NA TGCAGCGTTCAACTGCGGGACTCAAAAGGGCAGTTCTTC CSVQLRDSKGQFF
TRBJ2-7 TRBV7-2 15 TRBD1 NA TGTGCCAGCAGCCCAGGGGGCAGCCCCTCCAACGAGCAGTACTTC CASSPGGSPSNEQYF